A single T cell receptor (beta chain) is shown here with its context. In its sample, this clone was seen a few times. This clone's antigen is unknown. Within one base of it there is no much larger clone, and no base qualities were kept. PBMC libraries used mostly roughly 480 ng of input genomic DNA for deep sequencing, with six replicates per sample. TCRbeta libraries were prepared with the immunoSEQ hsTCRbeta kit according to the manufacturer's instructions. The finished libraries were brought together in one pool at approximately 3.2 nM, which was then read using an Illumina NovaSeq 6000 S4 flow cell. The study's processing was this. The immunoSEQ Analyzer was used for raw data preprocessing and quality control. The analysis was restricted to productive rearrangements, with each unique CDR3 amino acid sequence defining a clonotype. Repertoire clonality was estimated as the Gini-Simpson index, computed with the R package tcR. Student's t test was used to compare Gini indices, while Pearson correlation assessed associations with tumor size change. In its TCRdb copy, this immuneACCESS table keeps in-frame sequences only and misses some clones. Where compared with another copy, unresolved V genes explain less than half of these, and the others have no known cause. The DNA gave D and trimming, while V, J and clone size come from that table. For this sample there are approximately 9,400 clones; less than 75% appear just once. Together, the top ten hold around 4.4% of the sample.

The time point label of this sample denotes: after neoadjuvant nivolumab, at surgical resection. The patients had newly diagnosed stage II-IVA oral cavity squamous cell carcinoma and had not received any prior systemic or radiation treatment. Everyone in the cohort had locally advanced, HPV-negative oral cavity squamous cell carcinoma. Peripheral blood mononuclear cells were analyzed directly, without maintenance or expansion in culture. Samples came from a longitudinal correlative study of a single-arm phase II trial of neoadjuvant nivolumab in oral cavity squamous cell carcinoma. Genomic DNA-based TCRbeta sequencing was performed on subject-matched pre- and post-treatment PBMCs and tumors from three responders and three non-responders. Peripheral blood mononuclear cells were drawn once before nivolumab treatment and a second time after treatment, when surgery took place. The Maxwell RSC DNA from Cells kit was used to isolate genomic DNA from PBMCs.

This specimen comes from a study of neoadjuvant anti-PD-1 for oral cavity cancer (TCRdb year 2021). In the study overall: Patients mostly received three to four biweekly doses of nivolumab at 3 mg/kg before curative-intent surgical resection. Patients without progression received a fourth nivolumab dose around day 43 and underwent definitive surgical resection on days 50-56. Under RECIST 1.1, patients with complete response, partial response or stable disease were classed as responders, and patients with progression were classed as non-responders. The parent correlative cohort included some 13 patients, with an approximately 30% response rate.

What the work shows at the level of the full study, not this receptor alone: Higher pretreatment blood TCRbeta clonality and lower post-treatment tumor TCRbeta clonality were correlated with higher pretreatment blood Treg/Th17 ratios. After neoadjuvant nivolumab, significantly higher T cell clonality (Gini index) was found within PBMCs in non-responders than in responders. TCR analyses included only a few patients per response group, and the authors called for larger cohorts for validation.

The sequence came from a person between 35 and 79 years old with oral cavity squamous cell carcinoma. The sample here was PBMCs, taken after nivolumab (anti-PD-1) treatment.

This receptor carries the CDR3 CASSLGGSYGYTF. The bases read TGTGCCAGCAGCTTGGGAGGGTCCTATGGCTACACCTTC. In this chain, TRBV5-4 is recombined with TRBJ1-2; the D gene cannot be named for sure. The junction shows trimming of 0 bases on V and 4 bases on J, plus 7 bases between the germline ends. The CDR3 covers 13 residues, taking in both the cysteine and the phenylalanine. CDR3 DNA only is kept here, 39 bases in frame from base 1. The germline V gene (reference sequence) gives CDR1 as SGHNT and CDR2 as YYREEE.